Listed here are 10 T cell receptor beta chains from one sample, sequenced in a study of T cell responses to AZD1222 COVID-19 vaccine. Generated by immunoSEQ multiplex PCR, the TCRdb table keeps only in-frame clones and is missing some. The sample lists 60,000 to 85,000 clones; roughly 91% were seen once. The source was peripheral blood, collected 28 days after the second AZD1222 dose. The receptors originated from an adult who received the AZD1222 COVID-19 vaccine.

The chain employs TRBV18 and TRBJ2-7, with 11 positions matching TRBD2. Germline V gives CDR1 KGHSH, CDR2 LQKENI. CDR3 size: 14 residues. V was pared by 1 base and J by 5 bases, with 1 base of the junction left unmatched. The CDR3: CASSPLLAGDEQYF. The CDR3 region has the DNA TGTGCCAGCTCACCACTACTAGCGGGGGACGAGCAGTACTTC.

The chain joins TRBV30 to TRBJ2-1; D unclear. The CDR3 runs to 12 residues. Between the trimmed V and J ends, which lost 2 bases and 9 bases, there was a span of 11 bases. The germline V gene has CDR1 GTSNPN and CDR2 SVGIG (reference sequence). CDR3 in DNA: TGTGCCTGGAGTCCCCAAGGGTTTGAGCAGTTCTTC. Amino acid sequence: CAWSPQGFEQFF.

V gene TRBV9 combines with J gene TRBJ1-1; no reliable D call. The CDR3 loop spans 14 amino acids. With 0 bases removed from V and 1 base from J, the gap between germline ends came to 7 bases. Germline V lookup: CDR1 SGDLS, CDR2 YYNGEE. The CDR3 protein is CASSVGHRNTEAFF. CDR3 in DNA: TGTGCCAGCAGCGTAGGGCACCGGAACACTGAAGCTTTCTTT. Together with reference TRBV9 and TRBJ1-1, the CDR3 gives the full variable domain: DSGVTQTPKHLITATGQRVTLRCSPRSGDLSVYWYQQSLDQGLQFLIQYYNGEERAKGNILERFSAQQFPDLHSELNLSSLELGDSALYFCASSVGHRNTEAFFGQGTRLTVV.

The chain carries TRBV2 and TRBJ1-6, with 7 nucleotides matching TRBD1. CDR3 length equals 17 residues. Germline CDR1 SNHLY, CDR2 FYNNEI. The junction had 16 bases not matched to a gene; V was cut back by 6 bases and J by 8 bases. CDR3 nucleotides: TGTGCCAGCAGAGTACAGGAGGACAGGACTTATCATTCACCCCTCCACTTT. Translation: CASRVQEDRTYHSPLHF.

V gene TRBV28 combines with J gene TRBJ1-5, with 8 bases identical to TRBD1. V lost 6 bases, J lost 5 bases, and 3 bases stayed unmatched. Germline V lookup: CDR1 MDHEN, CDR2 SYDVKM. CDR3 length: 13 amino acids. The chain's CDR3 is CASRQDRDQPQHF. CDR3 bases: TGTGCCAGCAGACAGGACAGGGATCAGCCCCAGCATTTT.

The chain uses TRBV28 and TRBJ1-1; D gene ambiguous. Germline-derived CDR1 and CDR2 are MDHEN and SYDVKM. The CDR3 runs 13 residues. V was pared by 10 bases and J by 0 bases, with 12 bases between. The CDR3 nucleotides are TGTGCCATCCAGGAGTTTATGAACACTGAAGCTTTCTTT. It is translated as CAIQEFMNTEAFF.

This clone was seen just once. This chain connects TRBV2 to TRBJ1-4; D gene ambiguous. Germline CDR1 is SNHLY and CDR2 is FYNNEI. CDR3 length: 12 amino acids. The V end was cut by 6 bases, the J end by 6 bases, with 8 bases between. Written as DNA, the CDR3 is TGTGCCAGCAGCTATCAAGATGAAAAACTGTTTTTT. Translating it yields CASSYQDEKLFF.

The chain combines TRBV12-3 or TRBV12-4 with TRBJ1-2; D unresolved. The ends were cut back, 5 bases at V and 4 bases at J, with 8 bases in the middle. The CDR3 totals 12 residues. The CDR3 spells CASSPGFYGYTF. CDR3 sequence (DNA): TGTGCCAGCAGTCCAGGATTCTATGGCTACACCTTC.

The CDR3 here is CASTATLGNQPQHF. The CDR3 DNA reads as TGTGCCAGCACCGCCACCCTGGGCAATCAGCCCCAGCATTTT. V and J are TRBV7-2 and TRBJ1-5; D gene unclear. Trimming removed 7 bases at V and 2 bases at J, with 12 bases between. Germline V lookup: CDR1 SGHTA, CDR2 FQGNSA. The CDR3 contains 14 residues.

This clone has a handful of counts. V gene TRBV7-3 combines with J gene TRBJ2-6; no clear D. Trimming shortened V by 5 bases and J by 4 bases, and 9 bases separated the two germline ends. Germline lookup yields CDR1 SGHTA and CDR2 FQGTGA. This CDR3 contains 14 residues. The DNA for the CDR3 is TGTGCCAGCAGCCCTAAAGCCGGGGCCAACGTCCTGACTTTC. Residues: CASSPKAGANVLTF.